This TCR beta chain was recovered during a study of blood T cell repertoires in COVID-19. At the level of the study: Whether acute or convalescent, the COVID-19 samples came from the United States, Italy and Spain. Sources were T cells, B-cell-depleted T cells, or PBMCs; the material itself was cDNA or gDNA.

In the original workflow: Reference gene primer amplification in the assay estimated nucleated cell counts. Sequenced by immunoSEQ multiplex PCR; TCRdb stores in-frame clones only, minus some. V, J and clone size are taken as reported in that table, and D and trimming were inferred from the DNA itself. The sample shows 150,000 to 200,000 clones, roughly 91% of them seen only once. The germline V gene encodes CDR1 SGHDT and CDR2 YYEEEE. The CDR3 spans 12 residues. V was clipped by 2 bases and J by 10 bases, with 10 bases between them. The chain carries TRBV5-6 and TRBJ2-1, with a possible D match to TRBD1 (5 bases). This receptor was obtained from a human donor in a cohort sampled during active COVID-19. Sequencing was carried out using peripheral blood. The CDR3 reads CASSLVRAEQFF. The CDR3 nucleotides are TGTGCCAGCAGCTTAGTCAGGGCGGAGCAGTTCTTC.